A single T cell receptor (beta chain) is shown here with its context. This clone has just a few counts. Its target antigen remains unknown. The DNA ends 3 residues before the CDR3 does, and the rest of the CDR3 is filled in from the germline J gene. The data derive from a study of T cell clonality in common variable immunodeficiency (dated by TCRdb to 2014 to 2015). Summary of the overall study and its limitations: According to the authors, finding the cause of the higher clonality in CVID would require sequencing the repertoires of T cell subpopulations. Healthy controls shared more TCRbeta clones with each other than CVID subjects shared among themselves (p < 0.0001). Correlations of repertoire features with clinical complications were constrained by heterogeneity among patients within the CVID cohort. Increased TCRbeta clonality was found in CVID subjects compared with healthy controls (t-test p = 0.018), with the increase being most characteristic of about a third of subjects. Although equal DNA input was used, an average of roughly 80,000 unique sequences per sample was obtained for controls, compared with about 31,547 for CVID samples. CVID TCRbeta sequences reportedly showed fewer deletions and N-nucleotide insertions and lacked highly modified clones with 13 or more V deletions.

Most CVID patients and most healthy controls were of Caucasian heritage. Heparinized peripheral whole blood samples of about 5 to 8.5 ml were collected from each donor. TCRbeta CDR3 repertoires were sequenced from genomic DNA of adults with common variable immune deficiency (CVID) and healthy adult controls. The control group comprised approximately 22 healthy adult volunteers, some 12 female and 10 male, aged roughly 20 to 66 years with a mean age of approximately 35. Diluted blood was density-centrifuged over Hypaque 1077 or Ficoll-Paque to isolate peripheral blood mononuclear cells. Genomic DNA was obtained from unsorted mononuclear cells using either Qiagen column purification or a centrifugation-based method. The V end loses 6 bases and the J end loses 4 bases, and a stretch of 9 bases separates them. Looking up the germline V gene yields CDR1 SNHLY and CDR2 FYNNEI. Reading from cysteine to phenylalanine, the CDR3 counts 12 amino acids. The DNA has 27 bases, all within the CDR3, and is read from base 1.

For sequencing input, CVID and control samples contributed equivalent amounts of genomic DNA. For every sample, a 60 bp segment covering the rearranged TCRbeta CDR3 region was amplified and then sequenced. The immunoSEQ assay, a bias-corrected multiplex PCR combined with high-throughput sequencing, was used to amplify TCRbeta. The source study handled its data this way. Each unique nucleotide sequence was treated as a clone and annotated with V, D and J genes, copy number and frequency. Sequences were labeled productive if in frame, and non-productive if out of frame or containing stop codons. As previously described, clonality was calculated on the basis of Shannon's entropy. The predicted amino acid sequences of productive clones were used to derive mean CDR3 Kyte-Doolittle hydropathy. Using the R hclust function, scaled V gene usage was clustered hierarchically with Manhattan distance and complete linkage. To assess clone sharing by CDR3 amino acid sequence, 12 repertoires per group were resampled over 100 rounds. The repertoires were screened for around 70 published EBV-specific TCRbeta sequences and approximately 230 published CMV-specific TCRbeta sequences. A couple of CVID samples that yielded fewer than 10,000 sequences were excluded from the analysis, so 42 CVID repertoires were retained. Sourced from immuneACCESS, this table was stored by TCRdb with only in-frame sequences that have V and J called. A share of the clones is absent; for the studies checked, an unresolved V gene accounts for under half, and the remainder has no known explanation. V and J calls and clone size follow that table, whereas D and trimming were derived from the DNA. The table puts roughly 48,000 clones in this sample, none counted just once. The top ten hold around 3.7% of the sample.

Recombination joined TRBV2 with TRBJ1-2; no D gene can be assigned with confidence. Material: peripheral blood mononuclear cells. The source of this sequence is a person aged 18 to 69 in good health. The sequenced part of the CDR3 DNA is TGTGCCAGCAGGATCAGGAGCTATGGC. It codes for CASRIRSYG. The entire CDR3 sequence reads CASRIRSYGYTF.